Following are 32 T cell receptor beta chains from one sample sequenced in a study of cytomegalovirus exposure and HLA in healthy donors. Primers for the PCR totalled 60 Vbeta and 13 Jbeta. Clones were sequenced by immunoSEQ multiplex PCR, and TCRdb holds only the in-frame ones, with some missing. The repertoire holds about 110,000 clones, with 65% to 85% as singletons. The sequenced material came from PBMCs. The receptors here all came from a male donor in good health and CMV-seropositive.

The V call is TRBV7-2, the J call TRBJ1-1, with D possibly matching TRBD1 (5 bases). The V and J ends lost 5 bases and 6 bases respectively, with 22 bases between them. The CDR3 is 16 amino acids. The germline gives CDR1 SGHTA, CDR2 FQGNSA. CDR3 loop: CASSPRKAGSLPEAFF. The CDR3 DNA reads as TGTGCCAGCAGCCCAAGAAAAGCAGGGTCACTCCCTGAAGCTTTCTTT.

The chain has TRBV4-2 and TRBJ1-2; D unclear. This CDR3 comprises 13 residues. Trimming took off 4 bases at V and 7 bases at J, with 13 bases between the two ends. CDR1 LGHNA and CDR2 YNFKEQ come from the germline V gene. CDR3 nucleotide sequence: TGTGCCAGCAGCCGCGGCACCTCGGGTGGCTACACCTTC. Protein: CASSRGTSGGYTF.

V is TRBV7-6 and J is TRBJ2-7; TRBD1 matches 10 bases. This CDR3 has 12 amino acids. V dropped 6 bases and J dropped 7; count of bases not matched to a gene: 3. The germline V gene encodes CDR1 SGHVS and CDR2 FNYEAQ. The CDR3 nucleotides are TGTGCCAGCAGAGAGGACAGGGGGGAGCAGTACTTC. This encodes CASREDRGEQYF.

The chain uses TRBV15 and TRBJ2-3; tentative D call: TRBD1 (6 bases). The CDR3 runs 16 residues. Trimming took off 1 base at V and 5 bases at J, with 16 bases between the two ends. Germline CDR1 reads LNHNV; CDR2 reads YYDKDF (reference sequence). The CDR3 coding sequence is TGTGCCACCAGCAGAGCGACAGGTGCAATCGGAGATACGCAGTATTTT. Translated, it gives CATSRATGAIGDTQYF.

The V call is TRBV7-9, the J call TRBJ2-7; 7 positions match TRBD1. With V trimmed by 6 bases and J by 0 bases, 8 bases remained unmatched. This CDR3 is 15 amino acids long. Per germline, CDR1 SEHNR and CDR2 FQNEAQ (reference sequence). The CDR3 loop reads CASRERQGSSYEQYF. CDR3 nucleotides: TGTGCCAGCAGAGAGCGACAGGGAAGCTCCTACGAGCAGTACTTC.

V gene TRBV14 combines with J gene TRBJ2-1; D remains unclear. The CDR3 extends over 17 amino acids. V was cut by 0 bases and J by 6 bases, with 18 bases left in between. From germline, CDR1 is SGHDN and CDR2 FVKESK. This CDR3 reads CASSQEAVVAGSNEQFF. Here the CDR3 DNA reads TGTGCCAGCAGCCAAGAAGCAGTCGTCGCAGGCTCCAATGAGCAGTTCTTC.

This chain uses TRBV19 with TRBJ2-1, with a weak D call TRBD1 (6 bases). The CDR3 runs to 15 residues. Trimming cost V 6 bases and J 3 bases, with 15 bases left between them. CDR1 and CDR2 from the germline V gene are LNHDA and SQIVND (reference sequence). The CDR3 DNA follows: TGTGCCAGTAGCCCCCCCGGGACAAGCTACAATGAGCAGTTCTTC. As protein: CASSPPGTSYNEQFF.

This sequence joins TRBV30 and TRBJ2-3; no firm D call. Germline V gene sequence: CDR1 GTSNPN, CDR2 SVGIG (reference sequence). The CDR3 is made up of 14 amino acids. V lost 0 bases and J 0 bases, leaving 7 bases between the germline ends. The CDR3 reads CAWSVAGSTDTQYF. CDR3 sequence (DNA): TGTGCCTGGAGTGTAGCAGGTAGCACAGATACGCAGTATTTT.

This clone was picked up a small number of times. This chain uses TRBV5-4 with TRBJ2-5, with TRBD1 as a possible D gene (6 bases). CDR1 and CDR2 from the germline V gene are SGHNT and YYREEE (reference sequence). The CDR3 sequence is 16 residues long. Deletions cut 2 bases from V and 1 base from J, with 15 bases between. The CDR3 DNA reads as TGTGCCAGCAGCTTATCCGGGACAACGGGCCAAGAGACCCAGTACTTC. Protein product: CASSLSGTTGQETQYF.

V and J are TRBV9 and TRBJ1-2, with D hard to call. The CDR3 sequence is 16 residues long. The germline V gene encodes CDR1 SGDLS and CDR2 YYNGEE. V lost 0 bases, J lost 0 bases, and 12 bases lay in between. The CDR3 reads CASSVAAGGANYGYTF. DNA for the CDR3: TGTGCCAGCAGCGTAGCCGCCGGAGGTGCTAACTATGGCTACACCTTC.

V gene TRBV19 combines with J gene TRBJ2-7; D uncertain. Germline V gives CDR1 LNHDA, CDR2 SQIVND (reference sequence). The CDR3 runs to 13 residues. Trimming took off 5 bases at V and 0 bases at J, with 8 bases between the two ends. The CDR3 loop reads CASSLPGSYEQYF. CDR3 in DNA: TGTGCCAGTAGTTTGCCAGGCTCCTACGAGCAGTACTTC.

This rearrangement joins TRBV4-3 to TRBJ1-4; maybe TRBD1 (5 bases). The CDR3 runs to 13 residues. V was clipped by 5 bases and J by 5 bases, with 9 bases between them. Per germline, CDR1 LGHNA and CDR2 YSLEER. Here the CDR3 DNA reads TGCGCCAGCAGCAAGGGGCACAATGAAAAACTGTTTTTT. It specifies CASSKGHNEKLFF.

The CDR3 loop reads CASTLGRPNTGELFF. CDR3 sequence (DNA): TGTGCCAGCACCTTGGGGAGGCCAAACACCGGGGAGCTGTTTTTT. The chain joins TRBV7-2 to TRBJ2-2; the D gene is possibly TRBD2 (6 bases). V was shortened by 7 bases and J by 2 bases, with 14 bases between the two germline ends. Germline V gene data show CDR1 as SGHTA and CDR2 as FQGNSA. The CDR3 runs to 15 residues. Full variable domain (outside the CDR3, taken from reference TRBV7-2 and TRBJ2-2): GAGVSQSPSNKVTEKGKDVELRCDPISGHTALYWYRQSLGQGLEFLIYFQGNSAPDKSGLPSDRFSAERTGGSVSTLTIQRTQQEDSAVYLCASTLGRPNTGELFFGEGSRLTVL.

The chain recombines TRBV4-1 with TRBJ1-2; 8 positions agree with TRBD1. The CDR3 is 14 residues long. The germline CDR1 and CDR2 sequences are MGHRA and YSYEKL. The junction had 4 bases not matched to a gene; V was cut back by 3 bases and J by 4 bases. The CDR3 spells CASSHTGGSYGYTF. Written as DNA, the CDR3 is TGCGCCAGCAGCCATACAGGGGGTAGCTATGGCTACACCTTC.

This clone was observed once. The rearrangement links TRBV7-3 to TRBJ2-5, with D tentatively TRBD1 (6 bases). Germline CDR1 and CDR2: SGHTA and FQGTGA. CDR3 length: 12 amino acids. Trimming removed 3 bases at V and 11 bases at J, with 13 bases between. This CDR3 is CASSLGARPQYF. CDR3 sequence (DNA): TGTGCCAGCAGCTTGGGGGCCCGTCCTCAGTACTTC.

The J gene is TRBJ1-4, the V gene TRBV5-6; no reliable D call. The CDR3 totals 15 residues. The ends were cut back, 4 bases at V and 4 bases at J, with 14 bases in the middle. CDR1 is SGHDT, CDR2 YYEEEE, per germline. The CDR3 loop reads CASSARQFLNEKLFF. CDR3 sequence (DNA): TGTGCCAGCAGCGCCCGACAATTCCTTAATGAAAAACTGTTTTTT.

V gene TRBV6-9 combines with J gene TRBJ2-5; TRBD2 is a possible D gene (6 bases). The CDR3 is 15 amino acids. CDR1 and CDR2 (germline): MNHGY, SVAAGI. Trimming cost V 7 bases and J 2 bases, with 17 bases left between them. The CDR3 sequence: CASTLGHGGQETQYF. CDR3 nucleotides: TGTGCCAGCACCCTTGGGCACGGGGGTCAAGAGACCCAGTACTTC.

V gene TRBV27 combines with J gene TRBJ2-5; 12 bases fit TRBD2. Germline trimming cut 6 bases from V and 4 bases from J; bases unmatched to any gene: 3. The CDR3 is 14 amino acids. Germline assignment: CDR1 MNHEY and CDR2 SMNVEV (reference sequence). The CDR3: CASRASGGAETQYF. The CDR3 coding sequence is TGTGCCAGCAGGGCTAGCGGGGGGGCAGAGACCCAGTACTTC.

The J gene is TRBJ1-1, the V gene TRBV2; D not certain. Germline V gives CDR1 SNHLY, CDR2 FYNNEI. The V end lost 7 bases, the J end lost 4 bases, and 22 bases lay between the germline ends. CDR3 length: 16 amino acids. The CDR3 sequence is CASTRRGSGKGTEAFF. The CDR3 DNA reads TGTGCCAGCACCCGACGGGGATCCGGTAAGGGCACTGAAGCTTTCTTT. The full variable domain, completed using reference TRBV2 and TRBJ1-1, is EPEVTQTPSHQVTQMGQEVILRCVPISNHLYFYWYRQILGQKVEFLVSFYNNEISEKSEIFDDQFSVERPDGSNFTLKIRSTKLEDSAMYFCASTRRGSGKGTEAFFGQGTRLTVV.

This chain connects TRBV7-9 to TRBJ2-7, with D maybe TRBD1 (5 bases). The V gene lost 1 base and the J gene lost 2 bases, with 9 bases spanning the gap. Germline values: CDR1 SEHNR, CDR2 FQNEAQ (reference sequence). CDR3 length: 14 residues. The CDR3 DNA reads as TGTGCCAGCAGCTTAGGGGGCAGTGCCTACGAGCAGTACTTC. Its protein is CASSLGGSAYEQYF.

This chain uses TRBV7-2 with TRBJ2-5, with 12 bases that match TRBD2. This CDR3 is built from 16 residues. Germline-derived CDR1 and CDR2 are SGHTA and FQGNSA. J was trimmed by 7 bases and V by 1 base; bases with no gene match: 7. The CDR3 nucleotides are TGTGCCAGCAGCTTAGAAACTAGCGGGGGGAGGGGGACCCAGTACTTC. Residues: CASSLETSGGRGTQYF.

CDR3 sequence reads: CASSPGQGDLDTEAFF. DNA for the CDR3: TGTGCCAGCAGTCCGGGACAGGGGGATTTGGACACTGAAGCTTTCTTT. V usage is TRBV28 and J usage is TRBJ1-1, with 11 bases identical to TRBD1. The V segment lost 5 bases and the J segment 3 bases; nucleotides outside the gene matches: 8. Per the germline V gene, CDR1 is MDHEN and CDR2 is SYDVKM. This CDR3 spans 16 amino acids.

There are a few counts of this clone. The V call is TRBV6-5, the J call TRBJ2-7, with 7 bases that match TRBD1. V shed 6 bases, J shed 2 bases, and the junction held 4 bases outside the gene matches. The CDR3 spans 13 residues. Germline V gene data show CDR1 as MNHEY and CDR2 as SVGAGI. The CDR3 region has the DNA TGTGCCAGCAGCGACAGGGTTACCTACGAGCAGTACTTC. Protein: CASSDRVTYEQYF.

V is TRBV15 and J is TRBJ1-6; tentatively, D is TRBD1 (5 bases). This CDR3 is built from 14 residues. Germline CDR1 and CDR2: LNHNV and YYDKDF (reference sequence). With 5 bases removed from V and 10 bases from J, the gap between germline ends came to 15 bases. The CDR3 reads CATSSRALGSPLHF. CDR3 nucleotides: TGTGCCACCAGCTCCAGGGCCTTAGGATCACCCCTCCACTTT. The full variable domain, completed using reference TRBV15 and TRBJ1-6, is DAMVIQNPRYQVTQFGKPVTLSCSQTLNHNVMYWYQQKSSQAPKLLFHYYDKDFNNEADTPDNFQSRRPNTSFCFLDIRSPGLGDTAMYLCATSSRALGSPLHFGNGTRLTVT.

This sequence joins TRBV2 and TRBJ2-3; D perhaps matches TRBD2 (7 bases). This CDR3 contains 13 residues. CDR1 and CDR2 from the germline V gene are SNHLY and FYNNEI. V dropped 8 bases and J dropped 1 base, with 10 bases sitting between them. CDR3 sequence: CASEGGGTDTQYF. The CDR3 DNA is TGTGCCAGCGAGGGGGGGGGCACAGATACGCAGTATTTT. Complete variable domain (other parts from reference TRBV2 and TRBJ2-3): EPEVTQTPSHQVTQMGQEVILRCVPISNHLYFYWYRQILGQKVEFLVSFYNNEISEKSEIFDDQFSVERPDGSNFTLKIRSTKLEDSAMYFCASEGGGTDTQYFGPGTRLTVL.

The chain uses TRBV5-6 and TRBJ1-5, with D unclear. CDR3 length equals 15 residues. Germline-derived CDR1 and CDR2 are SGHDT and YYEEEE. The ends were cut back, 4 bases at V and 2 bases at J, with 13 bases in the middle. DNA of the CDR3: TGTGCCAGCAGCGGCGGGGAAGATGGCAATCAGCCCCAGCATTTT. Translation gives CASSGGEDGNQPQHF.

The table lists this clone with a count of one. This chain uses TRBV28 with TRBJ2-3, with TRBD2 matching 14 bases. The germline V gene encodes CDR1 MDHEN and CDR2 SYDVKM. With V trimmed by 6 bases and J by 5 bases, 7 bases remained unmatched. CDR3 length: 16 residues. The CDR3 loop is CASSRGLAGAEDTQYF. The CDR3 DNA sequence: TGTGCCAGCAGCCGGGGACTAGCGGGGGCGGAAGATACGCAGTATTTT.

This clone has a single count. This chain links TRBV5-1 with TRBJ2-7, with D perhaps TRBD1 (6 bases). This CDR3 comprises 11 residues. The V gene's germline CDR1 is SGHRS and CDR2 YFSETQ. The ends were cut back, 6 bases at V and 5 bases at J, with 9 bases in the middle. CDR3 residues: CASTRDNEQYF. The DNA of the CDR3 is TGCGCCAGCACCCGGGACAACGAGCAGTACTTC. Combining the CDR3 with reference TRBV5-1 and TRBJ2-7 gives the whole variable domain KAGVTQTPRYLIKTRGQQVTLSCSPISGHRSVSWYQQTPGQGLQFLFEYFSETQRNKGNFPGRFSGRQFSNSRSEMNVSTLELGDSALYLCASTRDNEQYFGPGTRLTVT.

This clone appeared a few times. The rearrangement links TRBV29-1 to TRBJ2-7; 9 bases match TRBD1. The trim removed 5 bases at V and 1 base at J, leaving 3 bases unmatched. Germline loops: CDR1 SQVTM, CDR2 ANQGSEA. The CDR3 runs to 13 residues. The CDR3 sequence is CSVRTGESYEQYF. CDR3 nucleotide sequence: TGCAGCGTTCGGACAGGGGAGTCCTACGAGCAGTACTTC.

The rearrangement uses TRBV27 and TRBJ2-7; a weak D match, TRBD2 (6 bases). CDR3 length equals 15 residues. From germline, CDR1 is MNHEY and CDR2 SMNVEV (reference sequence). Trimming left V 2 bases short and J 4 bases short, with 15 bases between. Here the CDR3 reads CASSLTGLALYEQYF. CDR3 in DNA: TGTGCCAGCAGTTTAACGGGACTGGCTCTGTACGAGCAGTACTTC.

This chain links TRBV27 with TRBJ1-5; D is unresolved. This CDR3 region has 19 residues. CDR1 MNHEY and CDR2 SMNVEV come from the germline V gene (reference sequence). V lost 2 bases and J lost 0, with 20 bases in between. For the CDR3, the DNA is TGTGCCAGCAGTTTAAGTTTTGGCTTACGAGGGTATAGCAATCAGCCCCAGCATTTT. It specifies CASSLSFGLRGYSNQPQHF.

The J gene is TRBJ1-3, the V gene TRBV29-1; no clear D gene. The CDR3 totals 13 residues. Between the trimmed V and J ends, which lost 1 base and 0 bases, there was a span of 4 bases. Germline V gives CDR1 SQVTM, CDR2 ANQGSEA. CDR3 in amino acids: CSVEAGSGNTIYF. CDR3 sequence (DNA): TGCAGCGTTGAAGCAGGCTCTGGAAACACCATATATTTT.